One and the same sample provided the 31 T cell receptor beta chains below, sequenced in a study of blood T cell repertoires in COVID-19. TCRdb's table, derived via immunoSEQ multiplex PCR, lists solely in-frame clones and lacks some. Of 200,000 or so clones listed, approximately 81% are singletons. The source material was peripheral blood. These receptors were collected from a woman aged 80 or older with acute or convalescent COVID-19.

The J gene is TRBJ1-2, the V gene TRBV6-6; D remains unclear. V was clipped by 2 bases and J by 7 bases, with 14 bases between them. CDR3 length equals 14 residues. In germline, CDR1 is MNHNY, CDR2 SVGAGI (reference sequence). The CDR3 DNA reads TGTGCCAGCAGTTACACGGCGGATTCCGGTGGCTACACCTTC. Encoded protein: CASSYTADSGGYTF.

The V and J genes are TRBV19 and TRBJ2-7; a possible D gene is TRBD2 (6 bases). CDR3 length: 17 residues. The V end was cut by 7 bases, the J end by 3 bases, with 25 bases between. CDR1 and CDR2 (germline): LNHDA, SQIVND (reference sequence). CDR3 DNA sequence: TGTGCCAGTACTAACCTCTTGGGACTTCGTGACTTCTACGAGCAGTACTTC. Translated, it gives CASTNLLGLRDFYEQYF.

The V gene is TRBV7-8, the J gene TRBJ1-3; D unclear. V was cut by 0 bases and J by 6 bases, with 12 bases left in between. This CDR3 has 15 residues. CDR1 SGHVS and CDR2 FQNEAQ come from the germline V gene. The CDR3 protein is CASSLAQYGENTIYF. The CDR3 bases are TGTGCCAGCAGCTTAGCGCAGTACGGAGAAAACACCATATATTTT.

V gene TRBV27 combines with J gene TRBJ2-2; the D gene is possibly TRBD2 (5 bases). The V gene's germline CDR1 is MNHEY and CDR2 SMNVEV (reference sequence). CDR3 length equals 15 residues. V gave up 0 bases and J gave up 4 bases, with 9 bases separating them. CDR3 coding DNA: TGTGCCAGCAGTTTATCGCCAGGAGGCACCGGGGAGCTGTTTTTT. Encoded protein: CASSLSPGGTGELFF.

This clone was seen only a few times. The chain uses TRBV3-1 (or the pseudogene TRBV3-2) and TRBJ2-6, with TRBD1 identical over 9 bases. Trimming cost V 5 bases and J 0 bases; bases outside gene matches: 2. This CDR3 spans 16 amino acids. Germline CDR1 LGHDT, CDR2 YNNKEL (reference sequence). The CDR3: CASSVTGGSGANVLTF. In DNA form, the CDR3 reads TGTGCCAGCAGCGTGACAGGGGGCTCTGGGGCCAACGTCCTGACTTTC.

CDR3 sequence (DNA): TGTGCCAGTAATCCCCAGGGGGCTAAGGGGTATGGCTACACCTTC. This codes for CASNPQGAKGYGYTF. The chain couples TRBV19 to TRBJ1-2, with 8 nucleotides matching TRBD1. The germline V gene encodes CDR1 LNHDA and CDR2 SQIVND (reference sequence). The trim removed 7 bases at V and 5 bases at J, leaving 12 bases unmatched. CDR3 length: 15 amino acids.

The V and J genes are TRBV9 and TRBJ1-2; 9 bases are a match to TRBD1. CDR1 and CDR2 from the germline V gene are SGDLS and YYNGEE. V shed 4 bases and J 4 bases; nucleotides not matched to a gene: 8. This CDR3 has 15 amino acids. The CDR3 spells CASSNSGQGGYGYTF. In nucleotides, the CDR3 is TGTGCCAGCAGCAACTCGGGACAGGGAGGCTATGGCTACACCTTC.

The V gene is TRBV6-5, the J gene TRBJ1-6; D gene uncertain. Trimming removed 7 bases at V and 7 bases at J, with 14 bases between. The V gene's germline CDR1 is MNHEY and CDR2 SVGAGI. This CDR3 spans 14 amino acids. The CDR3 reads CASTRGPGNSPLHF. CDR3 nucleotides: TGTGCCAGCACCCGTGGGCCTGGGAATTCACCCCTCCACTTT.

The J gene is TRBJ1-4, the V gene TRBV5-1, with TRBD1 matching over 7 bases. The CDR3 contains 15 residues. Germline values: CDR1 SGHRS, CDR2 YFSETQ. After removal of 4 bases from V and 6 bases from J, the junction contained 9 bases not matched to a gene. The CDR3 sequence: CASSPAGTADEKLFF. CDR3 bases: TGCGCCAGCAGCCCGGCGGGGACAGCGGATGAAAAACTGTTTTTT. Together with reference TRBV5-1 and TRBJ1-4, the CDR3 gives the full variable domain: KAGVTQTPRYLIKTRGQQVTLSCSPISGHRSVSWYQQTPGQGLQFLFEYFSETQRNKGNFPGRFSGRQFSNSRSEMNVSTLELGDSALYLCASSPAGTADEKLFFGSGTQLSVL.

This chain connects TRBV5-4 to TRBJ2-2; TRBD1 agrees at 8 bases. The germline V gene encodes CDR1 SGHNT and CDR2 YYREEE (reference sequence). This CDR3 region has 16 residues. The trim removed 3 bases at V and 1 base at J, leaving 5 bases unmatched. The CDR3 loop reads CASSSTGTGNTGELFF. The CDR3 DNA follows: TGTGCCAGCAGCTCGACCGGGACAGGGAACACCGGGGAGCTGTTTTTT.

This clone was recorded only once. This chain uses TRBV2 with TRBJ1-2, with a tentative D call TRBD1 (6 bases). The ends were cut back, 6 bases at V and 4 bases at J, with 12 bases in the middle. The germline V gene has CDR1 SNHLY and CDR2 FYNNEI. CDR3 length: 13 amino acids. As DNA, the CDR3 is TGTGCCAGCAGGAGGGACAACATCTATGGCTACACCTTC. Translating it yields CASRRDNIYGYTF.

The DNA of the CDR3 is TGTGCCAGCGCGGGTGCCGGGACTAGCGGGAGGGCGAATACGCAGTATTTT. Translating gives CASAGAGTSGRANTQYF. The chain combines TRBV28 with TRBJ2-3, with 16 bases aligning to TRBD2. This CDR3 is built from 17 residues. Looked up from germline, CDR1 is MDHEN and CDR2 is SYDVKM. The J segment lost 7 bases and the V segment lost 8 bases, leaving 12 bases of the junction unmatched.

The chain employs TRBV28 and TRBJ1-5; D is unresolved. Trimming stripped 3 bases from V and 4 bases from J, with 7 bases between. Looked up from germline, CDR1 is MDHEN and CDR2 is SYDVKM. This CDR3 is 13 amino acids long. The DNA of the CDR3 is TGTGCCAGCAGTTTGACTTATAATCAGCCCCAGCATTTT. This encodes CASSLTYNQPQHF.

V usage is TRBV7-2 and J usage is TRBJ2-6; perhaps TRBD2 as D (6 bases). The germline V and J ends were trimmed by 6 bases and 0 bases, with 9 bases remaining between them. The CDR3 contains 15 residues. CDR1 and CDR2 (germline): SGHTA, FQGNSA. The CDR3 coding sequence is TGTGCCAGCAGGGAGGGCTTCTCTGGGGCCAACGTCCTGACTTTC. It translates to CASREGFSGANVLTF.

The rearrangement joins TRBV19 to TRBJ2-3, with TRBD2 identical over 7 bases. The length of the CDR3 is 15 residues. V lost 3 bases, J lost 5 bases, and 8 bases stayed unmatched. Per the germline V gene, CDR1 is LNHDA and CDR2 is SQIVND (reference sequence). This CDR3 reads CASSMGGITVDTQYF. DNA of the CDR3: TGTGCCAGTAGTATGGGGGGGATCACTGTAGATACGCAGTATTTT.

This chain uses TRBV27 with TRBJ1-2; 7 nucleotides line up with TRBD1. CDR3 length equals 15 residues. Unmatched junction bases numbered 10, after V lost 6 bases and J lost 3 bases. Germline V gives CDR1 MNHEY, CDR2 SMNVEV (reference sequence). DNA of the CDR3: TGTGCCAGCAGCTACCGGGACAGCAGCTACTATGGCTACACCTTC. Its translation: CASSYRDSSYYGYTF.

V is TRBV19 and J is TRBJ2-1; TRBD1 agrees at 8 bases. V lost 0 bases and J lost 3; bases outside the gene matches: 1. The CDR3 is 15 amino acids. CDR1 and CDR2 (germline): LNHDA, SQIVND (reference sequence). The CDR3: CASSIEQGGYNEQFF. CDR3 nucleotide sequence: TGTGCCAGTAGTATAGAACAGGGGGGCTACAATGAGCAGTTCTTC.

The DNA for the CDR3 is TGTGCCAGCAGCTTGGCAGGATCTGGAGGCTACACCTTC. It specifies CASSLAGSGGYTF. The chain employs TRBV7-9 and TRBJ1-2; D remains unclear. From germline, CDR1 is SEHNR and CDR2 FQNEAQ (reference sequence). Between the trimmed V and J ends, which lost 3 bases and 8 bases, there was a span of 13 bases. The CDR3 totals 13 residues.

This clone occurred a few times. The chain carries TRBV19 and TRBJ1-1, with D perhaps matching TRBD1 (5 bases). CDR1 is LNHDA, CDR2 SQIVND, per germline (reference sequence). V was clipped by 9 bases and J by 4 bases, with 12 bases between them. The CDR3 contains 12 residues. The CDR3 DNA sequence: TGTGCCAGCTATGGCAGGGCCACTGAAGCTTTCTTT. It specifies CASYGRATEAFF.

The chain links TRBV18 to TRBJ1-1, with a weak D call TRBD1 (5 bases). Germline V gives CDR1 KGHSH, CDR2 LQKENI. The CDR3 spans 12 residues. Trimming removed 5 bases from V and 1 base from J, with 5 bases in between. CDR3 residues: CASSTGNTEAFF. CDR3 nucleotides: TGTGCCAGCTCAACAGGGAACACTGAAGCTTTCTTT.

The chain has TRBV7-2 and TRBJ1-1, with D possibly being TRBD1 (5 bases). Between the trimmed V and J ends, which lost 7 bases and 5 bases, there was a span of 17 bases. Germline CDR1 SGHTA, CDR2 FQGNSA. CDR3 size: 14 residues. The CDR3 DNA is TGTGCCAGCACCCCCTCGGGGGGAAGGACTGAAGCTTTCTTT. Its protein is CASTPSGGRTEAFF.

This sequence joins TRBV9 and TRBJ1-1; TRBD1 matches at 10 bases. J gave up 8 bases and V 4 bases, and 11 bases lay outside the gene matches. CDR1 SGDLS and CDR2 YYNGEE come from the germline V gene. This CDR3 contains 15 residues. This chain's CDR3 is CASSSRGGTGAEAFF. The CDR3 bases are TGTGCCAGCAGCTCAAGAGGGGGGACAGGGGCGGAAGCTTTCTTT.

This clone was seen more than once but under ten times. This CDR3 is CASSQGTGGLEQYF. CDR3 nucleotides: TGTGCCAGCAGCCAAGGGACAGGGGGTCTCGAGCAGTACTTC. The chain is built from TRBV3-1 (or the pseudogene TRBV3-2) and TRBJ2-7, with 10 bases aligning to TRBD1. Germline values: CDR1 LGHDT, CDR2 YNNKEL (reference sequence). The junction had 3 bases not matched to a gene; V was cut back by 1 base and J by 6 bases. The CDR3 is made up of 14 amino acids.

The V call is TRBV10-3, the J call TRBJ1-1; 8 bases are a match to TRBD1. J gave up 5 bases and V 6 bases, and 11 bases lay outside the gene matches. The germline V gene encodes CDR1 ENHRY and CDR2 SYGVKD. The CDR3 consists of 15 residues. DNA for the CDR3: TGTGCCATCAGCCCGCCGGGACAGGATTGGACTGAAGCTTTCTTT. It encodes CAISPPGQDWTEAFF.

The gene calls are TRBV2 and TRBJ2-1, with 13 bases matching TRBD2. The germline CDR1 and CDR2 sequences are SNHLY and FYNNEI. The CDR3 runs to 15 residues. After removal of 3 bases from V and 10 bases from J, the junction contained 6 bases not matched to a gene. This CDR3 reads CASSEGLAGSAEQFF. Here the CDR3 DNA reads TGTGCCAGCAGTGAGGGACTAGCGGGAAGTGCGGAGCAGTTCTTC.

The chain joins TRBV4-1 to TRBJ2-2; D is possibly TRBD2 (5 bases). Trimming stripped 4 bases from V and 5 bases from J, with 23 bases between. Germline CDR1 reads MGHRA; CDR2 reads YSYEKL. The CDR3 spans 18 residues. The DNA for the CDR3 is TGCGCCAGCAGCCCTCTGGTTCGGGGTGCTACGAGAACCGGGGAGCTGTTTTTT. The encoded protein is CASSPLVRGATRTGELFF.

V usage is TRBV19 and J usage is TRBJ2-1, with 9 bases identical to TRBD2. Germline assignment: CDR1 LNHDA and CDR2 SQIVND (reference sequence). The CDR3 length is 20 residues. J gave up 7 bases and V 2 bases, and 21 bases lay outside the gene matches. The CDR3 DNA sequence: TGTGCCAGTAGTATATTCCTTTCACGACCGCGGGAGGGTAGGGGTAATGAGCAGTTCTTC. It yields the protein CASSIFLSRPREGRGNEQFF.

This clone was detected only a few times. The chain joins TRBV30 to TRBJ1-1; D not certain. Germline CDR1 and CDR2: GTSNPN and SVGIG (reference sequence). V dropped 8 bases and J dropped 1 base, with 8 bases sitting between them. The CDR3 is 11 residues long. CDR3 protein: CARERNTEAFF. In DNA form, the CDR3 reads TGTGCCAGAGAAAGGAACACTGAAGCTTTCTTT.

V is TRBV11-3 and J is TRBJ2-2, with 11 nucleotides matching TRBD2. There are 16 residues in the CDR3. With V trimmed by 2 bases and J by 3 bases, 2 bases remained unmatched. Germline assignment: CDR1 SGHNT and CDR2 YENEEA. Here the CDR3 reads CASSLFSGGDTGELFF. CDR3 sequence (DNA): TGTGCCAGCAGCTTATTTAGCGGGGGGGACACCGGGGAGCTGTTTTTT.

The genes are TRBV5-1 and TRBJ2-1, with unresolved D. V dropped 0 bases and J dropped 5 bases, with 9 bases sitting between them. From germline, CDR1 is SGHRS and CDR2 YFSETQ. This CDR3 comprises 14 residues. CDR3 protein: CASSLEGGDNEQFF. CDR3 DNA: TGCGCCAGCAGCTTGGAAGGCGGTGACAATGAGCAGTTCTTC. The full variable domain, completed using reference TRBV5-1 and TRBJ2-1, is KAGVTQTPRYLIKTRGQQVTLSCSPISGHRSVSWYQQTPGQGLQFLFEYFSETQRNKGNFPGRFSGRQFSNSRSEMNVSTLELGDSALYLCASSLEGGDNEQFFGPGTRLTVL.

This sequence joins TRBV7-9 and TRBJ1-4; D gene unclear. Per the germline V gene, CDR1 is SEHNR and CDR2 is FQNEAQ (reference sequence). The CDR3 totals 16 residues. V was shortened by 1 base and J by 8 bases, with 17 bases between the two germline ends. The CDR3: CASSLGTQYLGEKLFF. The CDR3 coding sequence is TGTGCCAGCAGCTTAGGGACTCAATACTTGGGCGAAAAACTGTTTTTT.